The next 30 T cell receptor beta chains were all read from a single sample in a study of cytomegalovirus exposure and HLA in healthy donors. Primers for the PCR totalled 60 Vbeta and 13 Jbeta. Sequencing used immunoSEQ multiplex PCR; TCRdb keeps in-frame clones, though not all of them. The table records 80,000 to 95,000 clones, roughly 74% of them present only once. What was sequenced was PBMCs. These receptors came from a woman aged 18-35 years in good health and CMV-seropositive.

The V call is TRBV4-3, the J call TRBJ2-1, with 10 bases identical to TRBD2. The germline CDR1 and CDR2 sequences are LGHNA and YSLEER. This CDR3 region has 15 residues. Trimming removed 7 bases from V and 8 bases from J; junction bases left unmatched: 11. The CDR3 DNA reads TGCGCCAGCACTAGCGGGAGCGTGCTGGCGGATGAGCAGTTCTTC. This translates into CASTSGSVLADEQFF.

The chain is built from TRBV10-1 and TRBJ1-5; no definite D call. Trimming removed 7 bases at V and 0 bases at J, with 4 bases between. The germline V gene has CDR1 WNHNN and CDR2 SYGVQD (reference sequence). This CDR3 has 12 residues. The CDR3 nucleotides read TGCGCCAGCACCCATAGCAATCAGCCCCAGCATTTT. Protein product: CASTHSNQPQHF.

The chain uses TRBV27 and TRBJ2-7; a weak D match, TRBD2 (5 bases). Germline CDR1 is MNHEY and CDR2 is SMNVEV (reference sequence). CDR3 length equals 13 residues. Trimming took 2 bases from V and 2 from J, leaving 7 bases between them. The CDR3 region has the DNA TGTGCCAGCAGTTTAGCGGGTCCCTACGAGCAGTACTTC. This gives the protein CASSLAGPYEQYF.

The chain recombines TRBV5-4 with TRBJ2-5, with TRBD2 matching over 11 bases. Per germline, CDR1 SGHNT and CDR2 YYREEE (reference sequence). The CDR3 sequence is 14 residues long. The V segment lost 8 bases and the J segment 2 bases; nucleotides outside the gene matches: 5. The CDR3 nucleotides are TGTGCCAGTAGACTAGCGGGACTGCAAGAGACCCAGTACTTC. Amino acid sequence: CASRLAGLQETQYF.

V gene TRBV28 combines with J gene TRBJ1-2, with TRBD1 as a possible D gene (5 bases). The CDR3 runs to 15 residues. The germline V and J ends were trimmed by 6 bases and 8 bases, with 22 bases remaining between them. Germline V gene sequence: CDR1 MDHEN, CDR2 SYDVKM. The CDR3: CASSPRVGWGGGYTF. The DNA for the CDR3 is TGTGCCAGCAGCCCCAGGGTCGGGTGGGGAGGCGGCTACACCTTC.

This clone appeared a few times. The rearrangement joins TRBV15 to TRBJ1-5; 7 positions agree with TRBD1. CDR3 length: 16 residues. Per the germline V gene, CDR1 is LNHNV and CDR2 is YYDKDF (reference sequence). V dropped 7 bases and J dropped 5; count of bases not matched to a gene: 14. The CDR3 coding sequence is TGTGCCACCAACCTGCAACCGGGACAGTCGGATCAGCCCCAGCATTTT. Its protein product is CATNLQPGQSDQPQHF.

The chain has TRBV29-1 and TRBJ2-3; TRBD2 matches at 10 bases. Trimming at V came to 6 bases and at J to 1 base, leaving 7 bases not matched to a gene. The CDR3 length is 15 residues. Per germline, CDR1 SQVTM and CDR2 ANQGSEA. This CDR3 is CSVELLAGRTDTQYF. The CDR3 nucleotides are TGCAGCGTCGAATTACTAGCGGGGCGCACAGATACGCAGTATTTT.

This chain uses TRBV6-5 with TRBJ1-3; D not certain. The CDR3 has 14 amino acids. Trimming took off 0 bases at V and 3 bases at J, with 6 bases between the two ends. From germline, CDR1 is MNHEY and CDR2 SVGAGI. DNA for the CDR3: TGTGCCAGCAGTTACTCGGTCAGTGGAAACACCATATATTTT. The encoded protein is CASSYSVSGNTIYF.

The chain uses TRBV2 and TRBJ2-7; weak D call: TRBD1 (5 bases). The germline V and J ends were trimmed by 7 bases and 3 bases, with 13 bases remaining between them. Germline CDR1 and CDR2: SNHLY and FYNNEI. The CDR3 has 13 residues. The CDR3 region is CASMAGWDYEQYF. DNA of the CDR3: TGTGCCAGCATGGCAGGGTGGGACTACGAGCAGTACTTC. The entire variable domain, with the rest obtained from reference TRBV2 and TRBJ2-7, is as follows: EPEVTQTPSHQVTQMGQEVILRCVPISNHLYFYWYRQILGQKVEFLVSFYNNEISEKSEIFDDQFSVERPDGSNFTLKIRSTKLEDSAMYFCASMAGWDYEQYFGPGTRLTVT.

This clone was seen more than once but under ten times. The chain is built from TRBV27 and TRBJ1-6; 9 bases agree with TRBD1. This CDR3 is built from 16 residues. Looked up from germline, CDR1 is MNHEY and CDR2 is SMNVEV (reference sequence). The J segment lost 7 bases and the V segment lost 6 bases, leaving 10 bases of the junction unmatched. This chain's CDR3 is CASRSNSGTGNSPLHF. The CDR3 nucleotides are TGTGCCAGCAGATCCAACTCCGGGACAGGGAATTCACCCCTCCACTTT.

This chain joins TRBV5-1 and TRBJ2-5; the match to TRBD2 covers 7 bases. This CDR3 region has 16 residues. The trim removed 7 bases at V and 2 bases at J, leaving 14 bases unmatched. Looked up from germline, CDR1 is SGHRS and CDR2 is YFSETQ. CDR3 DNA sequence: TGCGCCAGCCAGGCGGGGGACTTCGAAGCTCAAGAGACCCAGTACTTC. Its translation is CASQAGDFEAQETQYF.

This clone was counted a few times. The V call is TRBV5-1, the J call TRBJ2-5, with D hard to call. This CDR3 contains 12 residues. V gave up 0 bases and J gave up 5 bases, with 5 bases separating them. Germline CDR1 reads SGHRS; CDR2 reads YFSETQ. The CDR3 sequence is CASSLALETQYF. CDR3 coding DNA: TGCGCCAGCAGCTTGGCACTGGAGACCCAGTACTTC.

This clone was detected a few times. The chain combines TRBV4-2 with TRBJ2-5; 9 nucleotides match TRBD1. V dropped 5 bases and J dropped 4; count of bases not matched to a gene: 11. The germline gives CDR1 LGHNA, CDR2 YNFKEQ. The CDR3 runs 16 residues. CDR3 coding DNA: TGTGCCAGCAGCTTAGGAGGACAGGGGCCGAGAGAGACCCAGTACTTC. It specifies CASSLGGQGPRETQYF.

J is TRBJ2-3 and V is TRBV5-4; TRBD2 is a possible D gene (5 bases). V shed 4 bases and J shed 8 bases, with 20 bases lying between them. CDR3 size: 15 residues. The germline V gene has CDR1 SGHNT and CDR2 YYREEE (reference sequence). This chain's CDR3 is CASSPTFGDGSTQYF. CDR3 coding DNA: TGTGCCAGCAGCCCCACTTTCGGCGATGGGAGTACGCAGTATTTT.

The rearrangement links TRBV5-1 to TRBJ2-7; 8 nucleotides agree with TRBD1. V lost 1 base to trimming and J lost 0 bases; unmatched junction nucleotides: 3. This CDR3 is 15 amino acids long. Germline values: CDR1 SGHRS, CDR2 YFSETQ. CDR3 sequence (DNA): TGCGCCAGCAGCTTGTGGACAGGGAGCTCCTACGAGCAGTACTTC. It encodes CASSLWTGSSYEQYF.

The chain uses TRBV19 and TRBJ1-5; 7 bases agree with TRBD1. The germline gives CDR1 LNHDA, CDR2 SQIVND (reference sequence). The CDR3 is 16 amino acids. The junction had 9 bases not matched to a gene; V was cut back by 3 bases and J by 4 bases. The CDR3 is CASSITDRARNQPQHF. The DNA of the CDR3 is TGTGCCAGTAGTATCACCGACAGGGCGAGAAATCAGCCCCAGCATTTT.

This clone came up once. This rearrangement joins TRBV10-3 to TRBJ1-3, with no clear D. The length of the CDR3 is 14 residues. V lost 4 bases to trimming and J lost 4 bases, with 11 bases between them. CDR1 is ENHRY, CDR2 SYGVKD, per germline. The CDR3 reads CAISAGRGGNTIYF. CDR3 DNA: TGTGCCATCAGTGCTGGTCGCGGCGGAAACACCATATATTTT.

CDR3 residues: CASSRWTGGHEQYF. CDR3 in DNA: TGTGCCAGCAGTCGATGGACAGGGGGCCACGAGCAGTACTTC. This sequence joins TRBV6-5 and TRBJ2-7, with 11 bases matching TRBD1. With 5 bases clipped from V and 5 bases from J, the junction kept 5 bases outside the gene matches. The CDR3 covers 14 residues. Germline V gene sequence: CDR1 MNHEY, CDR2 SVGAGI.

The chain joins TRBV19 to TRBJ2-2, with a possible D match to TRBD2 (5 bases). V was clipped by 10 bases and J by 11 bases, with 20 bases between them. The CDR3 covers 13 residues. Germline assignment: CDR1 LNHDA and CDR2 SQIVND (reference sequence). CDR3 DNA sequence: TGTGCCACATCGGGTATGAGGGCCTCCGAGCTGTTTTTT. Amino acid sequence: CATSGMRASELFF.

J is TRBJ1-3 and V is TRBV6-5; D ambiguous. Between the trimmed V and J ends, which lost 6 bases and 2 bases, there was a span of 14 bases. Germline-derived CDR1 and CDR2 are MNHEY and SVGAGI. The CDR3 extends over 15 amino acids. The CDR3 nucleotides are TGTGCCAGCAGCGAATACAGTGAGCCTGGAAACACCATATATTTT. Its protein product is CASSEYSEPGNTIYF.

This clone was picked up a small number of times. The genes are TRBV5-1 and TRBJ1-1; D may be TRBD1 (5 bases). Germline V CDR1 and CDR2: SGHRS, YFSETQ. CDR3 length equals 15 residues. Between the trimmed V and J ends, which lost 0 bases and 4 bases, there was a span of 13 bases. The CDR3 DNA reads as TGCGCCAGCAGCTTGGACGCAGGGCTAAGCACTGAAGCTTTCTTT. Residues: CASSLDAGLSTEAFF.

This chain links TRBV28 with TRBJ1-2, with 7 nucleotides matching TRBD1. The CDR3 has 13 amino acids. The V gene end was trimmed by 6 bases and the J gene end by 4 bases; junction bases not matched to a gene: 5. Germline values: CDR1 MDHEN, CDR2 SYDVKM. This CDR3 reads CASSRTGGYGYTF. The CDR3 DNA reads as TGTGCCAGCAGCCGGACAGGCGGCTATGGCTACACCTTC.

This clone was counted a few times. The chain couples TRBV7-9 to TRBJ2-5, with a weak D call TRBD1 (6 bases). Germline V gene data show CDR1 as SEHNR and CDR2 as FQNEAQ (reference sequence). The CDR3 covers 14 residues. The V and J ends lost 0 bases and 9 bases respectively, with 14 bases between them. CDR3 region: CASSLANNRDPQYF. DNA of the CDR3: TGTGCCAGCAGCTTAGCGAATAACAGGGACCCCCAGTACTTC.

The chain has TRBV5-8 and TRBJ2-3; TRBD2 is a possible D gene (5 bases). Per the germline V gene, CDR1 is SGHTS and CDR2 is YDEGEE. This CDR3 is built from 15 residues. V was shortened by 7 bases and J by 6 bases, with 21 bases between the two germline ends. Written as DNA, the CDR3 is TGTGCCAGCGCCCGAGAGATAGCGTACGGCGATACGCAGTATTTT. It encodes CASAREIAYGDTQYF.

Regarding this clone: The germline gene is not matched at one end of the junction; a read error may be the cause. The rearrangement joins TRBV7-9 to TRBJ2-1; 7 bases align to TRBD1. The CDR3 loop spans 15 amino acids. Germline CDR1 reads SEHNR; CDR2 reads FQNEAQ (reference sequence). The chain's CDR3 is CSSSQTGSTYNEQFF. CDR3 DNA sequence: TGTTCCAGCAGCCAGACAGGGTCGACCTACAATGAGCAGTTCTTC.

The chain combines TRBV5-1 with TRBJ2-2, with D possibly being TRBD1 (5 bases). V was pared by 1 base and J by 7 bases, with 11 bases between. This CDR3 comprises 14 residues. The germline V gene encodes CDR1 SGHRS and CDR2 YFSETQ. CDR3 in DNA: TGCGCCAGCAGCTTGAAGGGGTCGGACGGGGAGCTGTTTTTT. Amino acids: CASSLKGSDGELFF.

The chain links TRBV29-1 to TRBJ2-7; D is undetermined. CDR1 and CDR2 (germline): SQVTM, ANQGSEA. Trimming pared 7 bases from V and 6 bases from J, leaving 16 bases between. This CDR3 has 12 amino acids. CDR3 in DNA: TGCAGCGCCGGATCAGGTTTGGGCGAGCAGTACTTC. It codes for CSAGSGLGEQYF.

This clone has only a few counts. V usage is TRBV15 and J usage is TRBJ1-4, with 11 bases that match TRBD1. The CDR3 runs to 16 residues. Germline V gene data show CDR1 as LNHNV and CDR2 as YYDKDF (reference sequence). J gave up 6 bases and V 0 bases, and 3 bases lay outside the gene matches. CDR3 region: CATSRDRGQGDEKLFF. In DNA form, the CDR3 reads TGTGCCACCAGCAGAGACCGGGGACAGGGGGATGAAAAACTGTTTTTT.

This chain connects TRBV9 to TRBJ1-3, with 7 bases fitting TRBD1. V lost 0 bases to trimming and J lost 0 bases; unmatched junction nucleotides: 9. Per germline, CDR1 SGDLS and CDR2 YYNGEE. The CDR3 is 18 amino acids. This CDR3 reads CASSVGRTGSSSGNTIYF. Written as DNA, the CDR3 is TGTGCCAGCAGCGTAGGGCGGACAGGATCTAGCTCTGGAAACACCATATATTTT. Supplemented by reference TRBV9 and TRBJ1-3, the full variable domain reads DSGVTQTPKHLITATGQRVTLRCSPRSGDLSVYWYQQSLDQGLQFLIQYYNGEERAKGNILERFSAQQFPDLHSELNLSSLELGDSALYFCASSVGRTGSSSGNTIYFGEGSWLTVV.

CDR3 protein: CASSTAQGTPGNTIYF. The CDR3 DNA reads as TGCGCCAGCAGCACCGCCCAGGGAACCCCTGGAAACACCATATATTTT. The chain uses TRBV5-1 and TRBJ1-3; D perhaps matches TRBD1 (5 bases). The CDR3 is made up of 16 amino acids. V shed 4 bases and J shed 2 bases, with 16 bases lying between them. Germline V lookup: CDR1 SGHRS, CDR2 YFSETQ.